This T cell receptor beta chain was sequenced during a study of blood T cell repertoires in COVID-19 (dated by TCRdb to the early 2020s). Broadly, across the study: Samples from collaborators originated in the United States, Italy and Spain and spanned both the acute and convalescent phases of COVID-19. The prospective study material was composed of cDNA or gDNA derived from T cells, B-cell-depleted T cells, or PBMCs. The dataset comprised deeply sampled blood TCRbeta repertoires from subjects exposed to, actively infected with, or recovered from COVID-19. The repertoires were made available in a free public database intended to serve as a resource for research on the immune response to SARS-CoV-2. Samples were obtained from the ongoing ImmuneRACE study (first 160 participants) and from over a thousand subjects provided by 6 global collaborators. The sample metadata nearly always contained a de-identified subject ID, COVID-19 status, age in years and sex. Where available, HLA class I and class II types were taken from metadata supplied by the sample provider and were not determined by assay-based typing. Beyond this particular receptor, the publication reports: The quantity of clinical and demographic metadata differed by source and by participant and was supplied without curation.

Germline trimming: 4 bases from V, 1 base from J; junction bases outside gene matches: 8. The germline V gene (reference sequence) provides CDR1 GTSNPN and CDR2 SVGIG. The CDR3 runs 15 amino acids, cysteine and phenylalanine included. Just the 45-base CDR3 DNA is kept, in frame starting at base 1. Each collaborating institution followed its own protocols to collect whole blood in K2EDTA tubes. For TCRbeta analysis, collaborators shipped samples as frozen whole blood, isolated PBMCs, or DNA extracted from either of those sample types. As concerns this clone: This receptor's antigen is unknown. Per-base qualities were not stored, and no clone one base away is much larger.

TCRbeta CDR3 regions were amplified from genomic DNA by means of the immunoSEQ Assay, a bias-controlled multiplex PCR. Per the authors' processing: Nucleated cell counts per sample were estimated from amplification of reference gene primers within the assay. To quantify the absolute abundance of each unique TCRbeta CDR3 rearrangement, sequence reads were collapsed and filtered. For each sample, productive Simpson clonality was calculated as the square root of Simpson's diversity index over productive rearrangements. TCRdb provides this immuneACCESS table in a form limited to in-frame rearrangements. Some clones are lacking; in checked studies, under half of them reflect an unresolved V gene, and why the rest are absent is not known. Clone size and V and J calls were adopted from that table, with D and trimming inferred from the DNA. Here the sample has fewer than 250,000 clones; roughly 80% occur a single time. Approximately 7.4% of the sample belongs to the ten largest clones.

The sequenced sample consisted of peripheral blood. The sequence links TRBV30 to TRBJ2-5; a stretch of 8 junction bases matches TRBD2. This clonotype was sampled from a woman aged 45-59 years with acute or convalescent COVID-19. The sequence in DNA is TGTGCCTGGACCCAAGGCGGGGGGCCCCAAGAGACCCAGTACTTC. Its translation is CAWTQGGGPQETQYF.